This paragraph covers one T cell receptor beta chain sequence. Only a few counts were recorded for this clonotype. No antigen is known for it. There are no base qualities to consult, and no much larger clone falls within one base. Deletion took 2 bases off V and 6 bases off J, with a span of 12 bases between the germline ends. From cysteine to phenylalanine, the CDR3 is 14 amino acids long. Only the CDR3 region is kept as DNA, spanning 42 bases read in frame from base 1. The germline V gene (reference sequence) sets CDR1 to SGHKS and CDR2 to YYEKEE. TCR cDNA was synthesized by 5'RACE template switching, through which a universal primer site and unique molecular identifiers were introduced. Priming of cDNA synthesis was performed from both the TCR alpha and TCR beta constant segments. Two PCR steps were used to amplify libraries, with sample barcodes and sequencing adapters being added in the second step. Libraries were sequenced on Illumina HiSeq 2500 (2x100 bp) or NovaSeq (2x150 bp). Regarding the original processing steps: Reads were demultiplexed and collapsed into UMI consensus sequences with MIGEC, and V(D)J alignment was performed with MiXCR. Vaccine-responding clonotypes were identified with edgeR using replicate PBMC samples, with FDR below 0.01 and a log2 fold change above 5 up to day 15 being required. CD4 or CD8 identity was assigned to each bulk clonotype according to whether the clonotype was present at higher abundance in the sequenced CD4 repertoire or the sequenced CD8 repertoire. In-frame beta chains were kept once TCRdb had trimmed the public reads at Q25 with fastp and called clones with MiXCR. Each entry is one CDR3 protein sequence, shown with its most common DNA and genes. TCRdb's processing, not the authors', yielded these V and J calls. This sample comprises 300,000 to 350,000 distinct CDR3 sequences, around 8.1% of them detected only once. Approximately 15% of the sample lies in the top ten.

Sample treatment or condition, as interpreted from the label and publication: live attenuated yellow fever vaccine strain. At each blood-draw timepoint, two biological replicates of bulk PBMCs were collected. A standard Ficoll-Paque protocol was used to isolate PBMCs from peripheral blood. TriZol was used to extract RNA from bulk PBMCs, from CD4 and CD8 fractions, and from dextramer-positive and dextramer-negative fractions. This sample is drawn from a study of T cells after yellow fever vaccination (dated by TCRdb to the late 2010s). Broadly, across the study: The SMART-Seq v4 Ultra Low Input RNA kit was used to prepare libraries from fractions with low cell numbers. Blood was drawn at multiple timepoints before and after primary and secondary immunization, with bulk PBMC replicates and cell subsets isolated. Bulk TCR alpha and beta repertoires were sequenced longitudinally to track T-cell clones before and after primary and booster YFV17D yellow fever vaccination. Two healthy male donors, one aged 18 to 30 and one aged 30 to 39 years, made up the cohort. Findings and caveats that apply to the study as a whole: A small fraction of clonotypes appeared in both the CD4 and CD8 compartments, likely as a result of convergent recombination. Compared with the primary T-cell response, the secondary T-cell response was weaker but faster, peaking on day 5 rather than day 15. The study included only a couple of donors, which limits how far the findings can be generalized. Because abundant contaminating clonotypes from the bulk population could be contained in FACS-sorted repertoires, computational filtering was required. After the booster, most of the clones that had expanded following primary vaccination were detected again (almost 98% of CD4 and 80% to 90% of CD8), which suggests that memory was broadly maintained.

The V gene is TRBV5-5 and the J gene is TRBJ2-1, with a tentative D gene TRBD2 over 7 matching bases. This sample comprised PBMCs, obtained roughly 46 days after the first yellow fever vaccination. The receptor comes from a man between 18 and 35 years old who received the YFV17D yellow fever vaccine. Here is the DNA: TGTGCCAGCAGCTTTGGGGGGGCCCGCAATGAGCAGTTCTTC. It specifies CASSFGGARNEQFF.